This T cell receptor (beta chain) was identified during a study of identical twins. Via MiXCR, TCRdb re-called the 5' RACE reads, giving one row per CDR3 protein. The sample holds 500,000 to 700,000 distinct CDR3 sequences; under 8.5% are singletons and the top ten take about 1.5%. Healthy Caucasians made up all donors. CDR1 and CDR2 (germline): SNHLY, FYNNEI. This CDR3 region has 12 residues. Deletions cut 9 bases from V and 0 bases from J, with 8 bases between. Notes on the study in general: Cord blood beta clonotypes that were abundant carried fewer insertions, and memory repertoires showed no such trend.

This clonotype was counted a few times. Its target is not known. These records were also assigned to another study, of yellow fever vaccine responses in identical twins.

The sequenced material came from PBMCs. The genes are TRBV2 and TRBJ1-1; unclear D gene. The TCR comes from a woman aged 18 to 35 in good health. CDR3 residues: CASRLMNTEAFF. The CDR3 bases are TGTGCCAGTAGGCTCATGAACACTGAAGCTTTCTTT.